Below are 8 T cell receptor beta chains sequenced from a single sample in a study of T cells in Graves' hyperthyroidism and ophthalmopathy. There were TCR beta CDR3 regions amplified from RNA transcripts. The study used the HTBI primer set for a first-round RT-PCR of the TCR CDR3. TCRdb re-derived calls from the multiplex PCR reads in MiXCR, one entry per CDR3 protein. This table has 550,000 to 700,000 distinct CDR3 sequences, just over 45% appearing once. Input material: peripheral blood or thyroid tissue (not recorded which). The receptors were gathered from an adult woman with Graves' disease, either hyperthyroidism or ophthalmopathy (not recorded which).

The chain has TRBV5-5 and TRBJ2-5, with 9 bases lining up with TRBD2. Germline assignment: CDR1 SGHKS and CDR2 YYEKEE (reference sequence). This CDR3 spans 16 amino acids. After removal of 0 bases from V and 4 bases from J, the junction contained 7 bases not matched to a gene. The CDR3 region has the DNA TGTGCCAGCAGCTTGGATCCGACTAGCGGATTAGAGACCCAGTACTTC. This codes for CASSLDPTSGLETQYF.

For the CDR3, the DNA is TGCACCATTTCCAGGGGGGGTTGGGACACTGAAGCTTTCTTT. Its protein is CTISRGGWDTEAFF. The chain is built from TRBV20-1 and TRBJ1-1, with 7 positions matching TRBD1. This CDR3 spans 14 amino acids. In germline, CDR1 is DFQATT, CDR2 SNEGSKA (reference sequence).

This clonotype was counted many times. The V and J genes are TRBV25-1 and TRBJ2-2; D gene ambiguous. Germline loops: CDR1 MGHDK, CDR2 SYGVNS. The CDR3 is made up of 11 amino acids. The ends were cut back, 4 bases at V and 6 bases at J, with 3 bases in the middle. The CDR3 protein is CASSVPGELFF. CDR3 bases: TGTGCCAGCAGTGTTCCCGGGGAGCTGTTTTTT.

The chain joins TRBV11-2 to TRBJ2-2; 9 positions match TRBD2. The CDR3 extends over 17 amino acids. With 5 bases clipped from V and 5 bases from J, the junction kept 12 bases outside the gene matches. In germline, CDR1 is SGHAT, CDR2 FQNNGV. The CDR3 DNA reads TGTGCCAGCAGCCCCGGTACCGGGACTAGCAGAACCGGGGAGCTGTTTTTT. Amino acids: CASSPGTGTSRTGELFF.

J is TRBJ2-7 and V is TRBV15; 8 bases map to TRBD1. The V gene end was trimmed by 3 bases and the J gene end by 7 bases; junction bases not matched to a gene: 11. Germline CDR1 and CDR2: LNHNV and YYDKDF (reference sequence). This CDR3 is built from 15 residues. CDR3 coding DNA: TGTGCCACCAGCAGCCGAGGGACAGGCCCGGGGGAGCAGTACTTC. Translating it yields CATSSRGTGPGEQYF. Full variable domain (missing parts from reference TRBV15 and TRBJ2-7): DAMVIQNPRYQVTQFGKPVTLSCSQTLNHNVMYWYQQKSSQAPKLLFHYYDKDFNNEADTPDNFQSRRPNTSFCFLDIRSPGLGDTAMYLCATSSRGTGPGEQYFGPGTRLTVT.

Concerning this clonotype itself: This likely comes from a read error, as the CDR3 has no conserved phenylalanine or tryptophan at its end. This rearrangement joins TRBV7-9 to TRBJ1-6; D possibly corresponds to TRBD1 (5 bases). This CDR3 is 16 amino acids long. Germline values: CDR1 SEHNR, CDR2 FQNEAQ (reference sequence). In nucleotides, the CDR3 is TGCGCCAGCAGAGTTTTTGGTTTAGGGGACAATTCACCCCTCCACCTT. As protein: CASRVFGLGDNSPLHL.

The rearrangement joins TRBV15 to TRBJ2-5; 14 bases agree with TRBD2. The CDR3 extends over 20 amino acids. Trimming removed 2 bases from V and 6 bases from J; junction bases left unmatched: 17. The germline CDR1 and CDR2 sequences are LNHNV and YYDKDF (reference sequence). In nucleotides, the CDR3 is TGTGCCACCAGCAGACCTCGGGAGACTGGGACTAGCGGGAGTACTAAGACCCAGTACTTC. Residues: CATSRPRETGTSGSTKTQYF.

The genes are TRBV7-9 and TRBJ2-1; D is uncertain. Per germline, CDR1 SEHNR and CDR2 FQNEAQ (reference sequence). CDR3 length: 15 amino acids. V was trimmed by 1 base and J by 4 bases, leaving 11 bases between them. CDR3 sequence (DNA): TGTGCCAGCAGCTTAGACTTATGGAAATACAATGAGCAGTTCTTC. Protein sequence: CASSLDLWKYNEQFF.